A selection of T cell receptor beta chains follows, all from one sample in a study of T cell responses to AZD1222 COVID-19 vaccine. This table comes from immunoSEQ multiplex PCR, and its TCRdb copy is limited to in-frame clones, with some not included. The repertoire holds over 150,000 clones, with 90% to 95% as singletons. The source was peripheral blood, collected 28 days after the second AZD1222 dose. Every receptor here comes from an adult who received the AZD1222 COVID-19 vaccine. Each CDR3 is given with its conserved first and last residue. The D gene is left open where the match is weak. Only some rows state a clone size, as once, few, many or a class for expanded clones.

len | j_gene | abundance | d_gene | v_gene | CDR3nt | CDR3aa
15 | TRBJ2-7 | . | . | TRBV6-5 | TGTGCCAGCAGTTATTCCCAGAGAGGGTCCTACGAGCAGTACTTC | CASSYSQRGSYEQYF
15 | TRBJ1-5 | . | TRBD1 | TRBV4-1 | TGCGCCAGCAGCCTGACAGGACAGGGTCGTCAGCCCCAGCATTTT | CASSLTGQGRQPQHF
14 | TRBJ2-2 | . | . | TRBV3-1/TRBV3-2 | TGTGCCAGCAGCCAGGGAATTACGGCCGGGGAGCTGTTTTTT | CASSQGITAGELFF
12 | TRBJ1-2 | . | . | TRBV6-5 | TGTGCCAGCAGTCTTAACCGTTTCGGCTACACCTTC | CASSLNRFGYTF
13 | TRBJ2-7 | . | . | TRBV27 | TGTGCCAGCAGCACTTATCCAACCTACGAGCAGTACTTC | CASSTYPTYEQYF
15 | TRBJ1-5 | . | . | TRBV10-1 | TGCGCCAGCAGTGACAAGTCAGGGAGAAGGGAGCCCCAGCATTTT | CASSDKSGRREPQHF
18 | TRBJ2-1 | . | TRBD1 | TRBV11-2 | TGTGCCAGCAGCCCCACCGGGAGACAGGGGGTTTTCTACAATGAGCAGTTCTTC | CASSPTGRQGVFYNEQFF
15 | TRBJ2-2 | . | . | TRBV2 | TGTGCCAGCAGTGGACAGGGCGGGGACACCGGGGAGCTGTTTTTT | CASSGQGGDTGELFF
14 | TRBJ1-5 | . | TRBD1 | TRBV19 | TGTGCCAGTAGACCCGACAGGGGAGGGCAGCCCCAGCATTTT | CASRPDRGGQPQHF
16 | TRBJ2-7 | . | TRBD2 | TRBV11-2 | TGTGCCAGCAGCTCCGATAGCGGGAGGGGGACCTACGAGCAGTACTTC | CASSSDSGRGTYEQYF
15 | TRBJ2-1 | . | TRBD1 | TRBV6-5 | TGTGCCAGCAGTTCGACAGGGGTCCCTGTGAATGAGCAGTTCTTC | CASSSTGVPVNEQFF
15 | TRBJ1-2 | . | . | TRBV2 | TGTGCCAGCAGTCCATTCTCATCCTATAACTATGGCTACACCTTC | CASSPFSSYNYGYTF
14 | TRBJ2-2 | . | . | TRBV11-3 | TGTGCCAGCATGCAATCTGAAGGAACCGGGGAGCTGTTTTTT | CASMQSEGTGELFF
15 | TRBJ1-2 | . | TRBD1 | TRBV15 | TGTGCCACCAGCAGAGCCCCGGGACAGGGCCTTATATACACCTTC | CATSRAPGQGLIYTF
13 | TRBJ1-5 | . | TRBD1 | TRBV28 | TGTGCCAGCAGGGGACAGGGAATTCAGCCCCAGCATTTT | CASRGQGIQPQHF
15 | TRBJ1-3 | . | . | TRBV2 | TGTGCCAGCAGTGACTTGGACAGCGCTGGAAACACCATATATTTT | CASSDLDSAGNTIYF
15 | TRBJ2-1 | . | . | TRBV10-3 | TGTGCCATCAGGCCGGAGGGACAGTTCTACAATGAGCAGTTCTTC | CAIRPEGQFYNEQFF
16 | TRBJ2-7 | . | TRBD2 | TRBV3-1/TRBV3-2 | TGTGCCAGCAGCCTGGGACTAGCGGGAGCCTCCTACGAGCAGTACTTC | CASSLGLAGASYEQYF
15 | TRBJ1-5 | . | . | TRBV2 | TGTGCCAGCAGGCCGGGACCGGGAAGCAATCAGCCCCAGCATTTT | CASRPGPGSNQPQHF
15 | TRBJ1-4 | . | TRBD1 | TRBV19 | TGTGCCAGTAGTAGGACAGGGTCAACTAATGAAAAACTGTTTTTT | CASSRTGSTNEKLFF
14 | TRBJ2-7 | . | . | TRBV19 | TGTGCCAGTAGTATACTAGACAGGTTCTCCGAGCAGTACTTC | CASSILDRFSEQYF
13 | TRBJ2-1 | . | . | TRBV19 | TGTGCCAGTAGCTGGAGGTCCGAAAAAGAGCAGTTCTTC | CASSWRSEKEQFF
12 | TRBJ2-4 | once | . | TRBV7-2 | TGTGCCAGCAGCTCTGGACAAAACATTCAGTACTTC | CASSSGQNIQYF
18 | TRBJ1-6 | once | TRBD1 | TRBV11-2 | TGTGCCAGCAGCTTAGAACGTCCCGGGACAGGGTTGGGTTCACCCCTCCACTTT | CASSLERPGTGLGSPLHF
14 | TRBJ1-4 | . | . | TRBV10-3 | TGTGCCATCAGTGACGGCAGCTCGGATGAAAAACTGTTTTTT | CAISDGSSDEKLFF
14 | TRBJ1-1 | . | TRBD1 | TRBV5-1 | TGCGCCAGCAGCCGGGGGACAGTGAACACTGAAGCTTTCTTT | CASSRGTVNTEAFF
14 | TRBJ2-5 | . | . | TRBV7-2 | TGTGCCAGCAGCTTTATTGGTTACCAAGAGACCCAGTACTTC | CASSFIGYQETQYF
17 | TRBJ1-3 | . | . | TRBV30 | TGTGCCTGGAGTGTACTCCAACACAGAGCCTCTGGAAACACCATATATTTT | CAWSVLQHRASGNTIYF
16 | TRBJ2-5 | . | TRBD1 | TRBV4-2 | TGTGCCAGCAGCCAACTTCGACAGGGGAGGACAGAGACCCAGTACTTC | CASSQLRQGRTETQYF
10 | TRBJ2-7 | . | TRBD1 | TRBV20-1 | TGCAGTGCTAGAGGGACAGGGGAGGCCTTC | CSARGTGEAF
14 | TRBJ2-7 | . | . | TRBV19 | TGTGCCAGTAGTCCTTGGGGGTTCTCGGGCGAGCAGTACTTC | CASSPWGFSGEQYF
16 | TRBJ2-3 | . | TRBD1 | TRBV6-1 | TGTGCCAGCAGTGAAAGGGCAGGGGGCAACACAGATACGCAGTATTTT | CASSERAGGNTDTQYF
14 | TRBJ1-1 | few | . | TRBV27 | TGTGCCAGCAGTTCTCTAGGGGGGGGGACTGAAGCTTTCTTT | CASSSLGGGTEAFF
17 | TRBJ1-2 | . | . | TRBV7-6 | TGTGCCAGCAGCTTAGTGTCAGGCCCGGTGGCGAACTATGGCTACACCTTC | CASSLVSGPVANYGYTF
14 | TRBJ1-4 | . | . | TRBV5-1 | TGCGCCAGCAGCTTGGGGGGTCCTAATGAAAAACTGTTTTTT | CASSLGGPNEKLFF
13 | TRBJ2-3 | once | . | TRBV12-3/TRBV12-4 | TGTGCCAGCAGCCTGACTGGCACAGATACGCAGTATTTT | CASSLTGTDTQYF
14 | TRBJ1-5 | . | . | TRBV29-1 | TGCAGCGTTGTCGGGGAGAACCAAGAGGGGCCCCAGCATTTT | CSVVGENQEGPQHF
18 | TRBJ2-3 | . | TRBD2 | TRBV9 | TGTGCCAGCAGCGCCCCGGGACTAGCGGGAGGGTTAACAGATACGCAGTATTTT | CASSAPGLAGGLTDTQYF
14 | TRBJ2-7 | . | . | TRBV4-1 | TGCGCCAGCAGCCAGAACGAGCAATCCTACGAGCAGTACTTC | CASSQNEQSYEQYF
13 | TRBJ2-7 | . | . | TRBV2 | TGTGCCAGCAGTGATGGGAAGGGCTACGAGCAGTACTTC | CASSDGKGYEQYF
15 | TRBJ2-1 | . | . | TRBV2 | TGTGCCAGCAGTGTAACTGACCCGACTGTAAATGAGCAGTTCTTC | CASSVTDPTVNEQFF
14 | TRBJ2-3 | . | . | TRBV6-5 | TGTGCCAGCAGACCCGGACACCTCACAGATACGCAGTATTTT | CASRPGHLTDTQYF
12 | TRBJ2-5 | once | . | TRBV3-1/TRBV3-2 | TGTGCCAGCAGCCAAGCGGGTGAGACCCAGTACTTC | CASSQAGETQYF
13 | TRBJ2-7 | . | . | TRBV18 | TGTGCCAGCTCTCCGCGGCAGACCTACGAGCAGTACTTC | CASSPRQTYEQYF
15 | TRBJ1-2 | . | . | TRBV28 | TGTGCCAGCAGTTTAATAGGGCGGACCCCCTATGGCTACACCTTC | CASSLIGRTPYGYTF
15 | TRBJ2-7 | once | TRBD2 | TRBV18 | TGTGCCAGCTCAGAACTCACGGGAGGGACCTACGAGCAGTACTTC | CASSELTGGTYEQYF
15 | TRBJ1-5 | once | TRBD1 | TRBV19 | TGTGCCAGTAGTATAGGGACAGGCGGGAATCAGCCCCAGCATTTT | CASSIGTGGNQPQHF
20 | TRBJ2-2 | . | TRBD2 | TRBV5-1 | TGCGCCAGCAGCTTGGTACCCCTCCCGACTAGCGGGAGGCGGGCCGGGGAGCTGTTTTTT | CASSLVPLPTSGRRAGELFF